These 13 T cell receptor beta chains were all obtained from the same sample, sequenced in a study of identical twins. Each CDR3 protein is one row after TCRdb ran MiXCR on the 5' RACE reads. The table lists approximately 700,000 distinct CDR3 sequences, about 20% of them singletons. This same sample was also part of a study on T cells expressing NK-cell markers.

Specimen: PBMCs. The receptors were sampled from a woman aged 18-29 years in good health.

The chain is built from TRBV12-3 or TRBV12-4 and TRBJ2-3, with D tentatively TRBD1 (6 bases). The CDR3 runs to 17 residues. With 8 bases removed from V and 0 bases from J, the gap between germline ends came to 21 bases. CDR3 protein: CASDSPPQGISTDTQYF. CDR3 in DNA: TGTGCCAGCGATTCTCCGCCTCAGGGGATTAGCACAGATACGCAGTATTTT.

This clonotype was observed a handful of times. Here the CDR3 DNA reads TGTGCCAGCAGTTACGACCCCCGAGCGGCCCAAGAGACCCAGTACTTC. Translation gives CASSYDPRAAQETQYF. This chain links TRBV6-5 with TRBJ2-5; D may be TRBD2 (5 bases). Germline V gives CDR1 MNHEY, CDR2 SVGAGI. The V end was cut by 2 bases, the J end by 1 base, with 14 bases between. The CDR3 contains 16 residues.

This clonotype was observed at least ten times. This chain joins TRBV20-1 and TRBJ1-2; D may be TRBD1 (6 bases). Germline V gene data show CDR1 as DFQATT and CDR2 as SNEGSKA (reference sequence). The V end was cut by 2 bases, the J end by 4 bases, with 14 bases between. The CDR3 sequence is 14 residues long. In DNA form, the CDR3 reads TGCAGTGCTAGACCCCAGGGGACCGGCTATGGCTACACCTTC. Amino acids: CSARPQGTGYGYTF.

The CDR3 nucleotides are TGTGCCAGCAGCTTACGCAGGGCCCAAGATACGCAGTATTTT. Translation gives CASSLRRAQDTQYF. V is TRBV7-2 and J is TRBJ2-3; a weak D match, TRBD1 (5 bases). This CDR3 has 14 amino acids. The germline gives CDR1 SGHTA, CDR2 FQGNSA. The germline V and J ends were trimmed by 2 bases and 5 bases, with 11 bases remaining between them.

The gene calls are TRBV3-1 and TRBJ2-5; D is uncertain. The germline V gene has CDR1 LGHDT and CDR2 YNNKEL (reference sequence). Trimming pared 1 base from V and 5 bases from J, leaving 5 bases between. This CDR3 is 12 amino acids long. CDR3: CASSQVFETQYF. The CDR3 DNA follows: TGTGCCAGCAGCCAAGTTTTCGAGACCCAGTACTTC.

The chain recombines TRBV7-9 with TRBJ2-1; a possible D gene is TRBD2 (5 bases). CDR1 is SEHNR, CDR2 FQNEAQ, per germline (reference sequence). The CDR3 spans 12 residues. V lost 2 bases and J lost 15, with 14 bases in between. CDR3 bases: TGTGCCAGCAGCTTACTGGACTCAAAACGGTTCTTC. This translates into CASSLLDSKRFF.

The chain is built from TRBV3-1 and TRBJ2-5; D is unresolved. The germline CDR1 and CDR2 sequences are LGHDT and YNNKEL (reference sequence). CDR3 length: 13 residues. Trimming cost V 5 bases and J 5 bases, with 12 bases left between them. CDR3 region: CASSSGFSETQYF. CDR3 coding DNA: TGTGCCAGCAGCTCAGGCTTTTCGGAGACCCAGTACTTC.

The J gene is TRBJ2-7, the V gene TRBV20-1, with TRBD1 identical over 9 bases. V gave up 0 bases and J gave up 4 bases; unmatched junction bases: 10. Germline assignment: CDR1 DFQATT and CDR2 SNEGSKA (reference sequence). This CDR3 has 16 amino acids. The CDR3 coding sequence is TGCAGTGCTAGAGATCTAGGGACAGGGCCCCAGTACGAGCAGTACTTC. Protein sequence: CSARDLGTGPQYEQYF.

This clonotype was picked up a small number of times. The genes are TRBV14 and TRBJ1-2; D remains ambiguous. Germline CDR1 reads SGHDN; CDR2 reads FVKESK. The length of the CDR3 is 13 residues. V lost 4 bases to trimming and J lost 5 bases, with 11 bases between them. CDR3 loop: CASSPGVGYGYTF. The CDR3 coding sequence is TGTGCCAGCAGCCCAGGCGTAGGATATGGCTACACCTTC.

This chain links TRBV18 with TRBJ2-4; D remains ambiguous. The CDR3 sequence is 19 residues long. Between the trimmed V and J ends, which lost 0 bases and 1 base, there was a span of 19 bases. CDR1 KGHSH and CDR2 LQKENI come from the germline V gene. DNA of the CDR3: TGTGCCAGCTCACCACCGGGAAGCAGAACAAACTCCGCCAAAAACATTCAGTACTTC. Encoded protein: CASSPPGSRTNSAKNIQYF.

Ten or more counts support this clonotype. The chain employs TRBV7-2 and TRBJ2-1, with 8 bases identical to TRBD2. The CDR3 is 13 amino acids. Germline lookup yields CDR1 SGHTA and CDR2 FQGNSA. Trimming removed 5 bases from V and 6 bases from J; junction bases left unmatched: 3. In nucleotides, the CDR3 is TGTGCCAGCAGCCTCGGGGGGGGCAATGAGCAGTTCTTC. Translation: CASSLGGGNEQFF.

This clonotype was counted ten times or more. V and J are TRBV7-2 and TRBJ2-7; possibly TRBD2 for D (6 bases). The germline V gene has CDR1 SGHTA and CDR2 FQGNSA. The CDR3 consists of 13 residues. The germline V and J ends were trimmed by 4 bases and 3 bases, with 10 bases remaining between them. The CDR3 nucleotides read TGTGCCAGCAGCTCGAGGACTAACTACGAGCAGTACTTC. It encodes CASSSRTNYEQYF.

As DNA, the CDR3 is TGTGCCAGCAGTATATCGGGGGACTACAATGAGCAGTTCTTC. Translation gives CASSISGDYNEQFF. The chain carries TRBV12-3 or TRBV12-4 and TRBJ2-1, with D possibly matching TRBD2 (6 bases). Between the trimmed V and J ends, which lost 5 bases and 3 bases, there was a span of 11 bases. This CDR3 spans 14 amino acids.